The next 3 T cell receptor beta chains were all read from a single sample in a study of shared clonotypes between healthy human individuals. Here immunoSEQ multiplex PCR was the method, and the copy in TCRdb shows in-frame clones only, minus some. This sample carries around 550,000 clones, roughly 95% of them seen once, and the ten largest clones take about 0.11%. The naive CD8 fraction comprised CD45RO-negative cells positively selected for CCR7 and excluded terminally differentiated effector memory CD45RA+ cells. Material for sequencing was naive CD8+ T cells sorted from blood. These receptors were collected from a woman under 40 in good health.

V usage is TRBV27 and J usage is TRBJ2-1, with D perhaps TRBD1 (6 bases). V lost 6 bases, J lost 0 bases, and 12 bases lay in between. Germline loops: CDR1 MNHEY, CDR2 SMNVEV (reference sequence). The CDR3 is 15 amino acids. CDR3 residues: CASRPTGSSYNEQFF. For the CDR3, the DNA is TGTGCCAGCAGGCCTACAGGGAGCTCCTACAATGAGCAGTTCTTC.

DNA for the CDR3: TGTGCCAGCAGCCCGGGACTTATGAACACTGAAGCTTTCTTT. Protein product: CASSPGLMNTEAFF. V usage is TRBV7-9 and J usage is TRBJ1-1, with TRBD1 as a possible D gene (5 bases). V lost 5 bases and J lost 0, with 10 bases in between. This CDR3 is built from 14 residues. In germline, CDR1 is SEHNR, CDR2 FQNEAQ (reference sequence).

The chain links TRBV19 to TRBJ1-5; D is perhaps TRBD1 (5 bases). V was cut by 5 bases and J by 5 bases, with 7 bases left in between. CDR3 length equals 12 residues. The germline CDR1 and CDR2 sequences are LNHDA and SQIVND (reference sequence). This CDR3 reads CASSGGDQPQHF. The CDR3 nucleotides read TGTGCCAGTAGTGGAGGGGATCAGCCCCAGCATTTT.